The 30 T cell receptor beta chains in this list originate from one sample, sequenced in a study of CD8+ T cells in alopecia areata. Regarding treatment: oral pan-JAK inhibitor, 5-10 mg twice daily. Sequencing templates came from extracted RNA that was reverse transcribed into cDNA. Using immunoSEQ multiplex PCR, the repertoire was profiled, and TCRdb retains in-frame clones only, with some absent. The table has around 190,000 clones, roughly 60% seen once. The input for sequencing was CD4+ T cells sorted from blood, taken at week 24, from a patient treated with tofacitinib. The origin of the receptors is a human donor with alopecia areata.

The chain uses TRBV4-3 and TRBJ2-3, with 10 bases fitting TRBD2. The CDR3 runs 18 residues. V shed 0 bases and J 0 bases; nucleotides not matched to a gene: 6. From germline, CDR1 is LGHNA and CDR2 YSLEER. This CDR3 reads CASSQDLIAGGSTDTQYF. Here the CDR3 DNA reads TGCGCCAGCAGCCAAGATCTTATAGCGGGGGGAAGCACAGATACGCAGTATTTT.

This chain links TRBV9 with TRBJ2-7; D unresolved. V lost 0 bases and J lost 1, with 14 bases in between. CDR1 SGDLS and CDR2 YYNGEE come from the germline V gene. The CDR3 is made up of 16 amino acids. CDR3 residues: CASSVVPTGRSYEQYF. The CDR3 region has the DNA TGTGCCAGCAGCGTAGTGCCGACTGGCCGTTCCTACGAGCAGTACTTC.

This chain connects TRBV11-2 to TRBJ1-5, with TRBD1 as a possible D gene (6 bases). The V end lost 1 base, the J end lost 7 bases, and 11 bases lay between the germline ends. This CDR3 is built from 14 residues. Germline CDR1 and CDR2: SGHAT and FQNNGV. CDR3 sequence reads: CASSLGQGWQPQHF. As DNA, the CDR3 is TGTGCCAGCAGCTTAGGGCAGGGGTGGCAGCCCCAGCATTTT. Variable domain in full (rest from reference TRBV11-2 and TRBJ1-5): EAGVAQSPRYKIIEKRQSVAFWCNPISGHATLYWYQQILGQGPKLLIQFQNNGVVDDSQLPKDRFSAERLKGVDSTLKIQPAKLEDSAVYLCASSLGQGWQPQHFGDGTRLSIL.

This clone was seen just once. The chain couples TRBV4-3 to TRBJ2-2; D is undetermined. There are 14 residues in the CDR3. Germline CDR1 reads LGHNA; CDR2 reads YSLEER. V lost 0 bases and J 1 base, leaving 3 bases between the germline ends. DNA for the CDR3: TGCGCCAGCAGCCAAGATGGGAACACCGGGGAGCTGTTTTTT. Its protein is CASSQDGNTGELFF.

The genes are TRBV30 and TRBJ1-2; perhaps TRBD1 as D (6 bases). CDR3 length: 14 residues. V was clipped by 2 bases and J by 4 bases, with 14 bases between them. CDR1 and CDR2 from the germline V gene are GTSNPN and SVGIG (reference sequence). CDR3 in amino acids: CAWSIGTSFYGYTF. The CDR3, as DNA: TGTGCCTGGAGTATTGGGACATCCTTCTATGGCTACACCTTC.

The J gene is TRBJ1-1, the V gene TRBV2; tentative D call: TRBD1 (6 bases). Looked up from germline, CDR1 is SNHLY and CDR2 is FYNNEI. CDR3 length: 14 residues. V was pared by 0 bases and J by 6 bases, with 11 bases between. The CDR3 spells CASSEATGRPEAFF. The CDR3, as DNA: TGTGCCAGCAGTGAAGCCACAGGGCGCCCTGAAGCTTTCTTT.

The CDR3 region has the DNA TGTGCCTGGGGGCTAAACCCGGGGAACACTGAAGCTTTCTTT. Its protein is CAWGLNPGNTEAFF. The chain carries TRBV30 and TRBJ1-1; no definite D call. The germline gives CDR1 GTSNPN, CDR2 SVGIG (reference sequence). The CDR3 totals 14 residues. Trimming stripped 5 bases from V and 1 base from J, with 14 bases between.

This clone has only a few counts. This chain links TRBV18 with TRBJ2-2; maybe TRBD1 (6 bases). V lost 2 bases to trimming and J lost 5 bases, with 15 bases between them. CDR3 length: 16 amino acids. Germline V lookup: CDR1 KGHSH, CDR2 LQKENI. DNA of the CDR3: TGTGCCAGCTCACCAATCACACAGGGAGAGACCGGGGAGCTGTTTTTT. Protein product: CASSPITQGETGELFF.

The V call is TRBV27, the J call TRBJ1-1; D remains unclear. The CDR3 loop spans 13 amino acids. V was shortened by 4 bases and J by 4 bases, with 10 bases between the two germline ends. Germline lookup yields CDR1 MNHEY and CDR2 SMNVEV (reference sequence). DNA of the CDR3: TGTGCCAGCAGTTCCCGGTGGGGCACTGAAGCTTTCTTT. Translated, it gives CASSSRWGTEAFF.

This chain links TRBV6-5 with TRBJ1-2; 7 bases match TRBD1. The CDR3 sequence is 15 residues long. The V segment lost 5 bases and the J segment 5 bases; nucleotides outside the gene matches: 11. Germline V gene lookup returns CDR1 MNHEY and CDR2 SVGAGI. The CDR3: CASSGATGTAYGYTF. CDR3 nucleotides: TGTGCCAGCAGTGGGGCCACCGGGACAGCTTATGGCTACACCTTC.

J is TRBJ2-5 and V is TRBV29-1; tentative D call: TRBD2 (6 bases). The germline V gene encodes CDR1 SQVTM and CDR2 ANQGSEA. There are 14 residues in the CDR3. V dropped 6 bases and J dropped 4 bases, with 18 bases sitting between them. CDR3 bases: TGCAGCGTCGGAGGGCCAGGGTTCCGAGAGACCCAGTACTTC. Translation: CSVGGPGFRETQYF.

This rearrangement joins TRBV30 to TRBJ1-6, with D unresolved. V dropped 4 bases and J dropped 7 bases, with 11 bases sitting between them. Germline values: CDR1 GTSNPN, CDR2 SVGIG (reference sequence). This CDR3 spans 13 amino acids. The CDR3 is CAWNRRENSPLHF. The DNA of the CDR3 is TGTGCCTGGAACCGGAGGGAGAATTCACCCCTCCACTTT.

This chain's CDR3 is CASSIPGVVYEQYF. Written as DNA, the CDR3 is TGTGCCAGCAGCATACCCGGGGTCGTCTACGAGCAGTACTTC. The chain carries TRBV7-2 and TRBJ2-7, with D perhaps matching TRBD2 (5 bases). This CDR3 is 14 amino acids long. From germline, CDR1 is SGHTA and CDR2 FQGNSA. V dropped 5 bases and J dropped 3 bases, with 14 bases sitting between them. Full variable domain (remainder filled in from reference TRBV7-2 and TRBJ2-7): GAGVSQSPSNKVTEKGKDVELRCDPISGHTALYWYRQSLGQGLEFLIYFQGNSAPDKSGLPSDRFSAERTGGSVSTLTIQRTQQEDSAVYLCASSIPGVVYEQYFGPGTRLTVT.

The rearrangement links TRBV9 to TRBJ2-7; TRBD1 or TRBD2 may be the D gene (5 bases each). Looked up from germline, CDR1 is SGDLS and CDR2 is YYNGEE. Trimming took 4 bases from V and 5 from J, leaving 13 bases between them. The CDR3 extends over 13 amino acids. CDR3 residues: CASSSSGLDEQYF. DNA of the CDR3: TGTGCCAGCAGCTCATCGGGGCTGGACGAGCAGTACTTC.

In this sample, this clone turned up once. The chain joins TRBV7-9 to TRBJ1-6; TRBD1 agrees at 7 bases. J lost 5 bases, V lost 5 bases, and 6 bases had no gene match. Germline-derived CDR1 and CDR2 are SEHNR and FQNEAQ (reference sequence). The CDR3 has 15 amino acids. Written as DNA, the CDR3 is TGTGCCAGCAGCACGACAGGGAACCATAATTCACCCCTCCACTTT. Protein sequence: CASSTTGNHNSPLHF.

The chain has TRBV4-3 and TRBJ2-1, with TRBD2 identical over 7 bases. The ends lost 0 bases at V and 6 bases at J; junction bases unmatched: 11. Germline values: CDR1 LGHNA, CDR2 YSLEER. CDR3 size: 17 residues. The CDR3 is CASSQDRGVGVPNEQFF. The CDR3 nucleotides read TGCGCCAGCAGCCAAGATCGGGGGGTTGGGGTTCCCAATGAGCAGTTCTTC.

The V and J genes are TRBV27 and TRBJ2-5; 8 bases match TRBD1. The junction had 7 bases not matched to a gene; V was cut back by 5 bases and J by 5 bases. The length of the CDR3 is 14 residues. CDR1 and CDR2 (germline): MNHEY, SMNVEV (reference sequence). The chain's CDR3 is CASSPTYRGETQYF. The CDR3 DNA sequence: TGTGCCAGCAGTCCCACCTACAGGGGGGAGACCCAGTACTTC.

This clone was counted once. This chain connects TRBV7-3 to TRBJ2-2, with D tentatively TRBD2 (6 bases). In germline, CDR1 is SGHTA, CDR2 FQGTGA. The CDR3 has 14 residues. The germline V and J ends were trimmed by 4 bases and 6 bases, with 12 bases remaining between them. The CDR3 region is CASSSEGSAGELFF. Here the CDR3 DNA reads TGTGCCAGCAGCTCGGAGGGAAGTGCCGGGGAGCTGTTTTTT.

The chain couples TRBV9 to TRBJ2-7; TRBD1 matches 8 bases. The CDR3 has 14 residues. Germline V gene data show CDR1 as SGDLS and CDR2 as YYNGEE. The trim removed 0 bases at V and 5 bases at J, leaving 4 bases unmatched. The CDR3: CASSVVAGGDEQYF. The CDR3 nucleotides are TGTGCCAGCAGCGTAGTAGCAGGGGGCGACGAGCAGTACTTC.

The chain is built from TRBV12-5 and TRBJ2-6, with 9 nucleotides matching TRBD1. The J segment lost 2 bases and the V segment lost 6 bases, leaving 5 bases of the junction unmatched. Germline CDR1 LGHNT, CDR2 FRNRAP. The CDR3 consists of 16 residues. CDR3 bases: TGTGCTAGTGGGGGGACAGGGATCGCTGGGGCCAACGTCCTGACTTTC. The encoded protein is CASGGTGIAGANVLTF.

CDR3 protein: CASSGRRSSYEQYF. The DNA of the CDR3 is TGTGCCAGTTCGGGGCGGAGGAGCTCCTACGAGCAGTACTTC. The chain couples TRBV25-1 to TRBJ2-7; either TRBD1 or TRBD2 may fit D (5 bases each). CDR1 is MGHDK, CDR2 SYGVNS, per germline. V was shortened by 9 bases and J by 0 bases, with 15 bases between the two germline ends. This CDR3 has 14 amino acids.

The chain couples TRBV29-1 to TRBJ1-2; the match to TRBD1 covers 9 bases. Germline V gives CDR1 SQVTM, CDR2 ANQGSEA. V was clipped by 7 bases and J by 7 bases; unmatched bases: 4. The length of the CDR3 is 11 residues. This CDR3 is CSDTGGGGYTF. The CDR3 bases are TGCAGCGATACAGGGGGCGGTGGCTACACCTTC.

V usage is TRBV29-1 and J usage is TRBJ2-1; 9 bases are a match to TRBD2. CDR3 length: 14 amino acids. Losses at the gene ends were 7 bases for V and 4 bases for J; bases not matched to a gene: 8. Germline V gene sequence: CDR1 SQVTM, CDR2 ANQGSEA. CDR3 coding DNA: TGCAGCGCCGAAATAGCGGGGGTATACAATGAGCAGTTCTTC. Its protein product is CSAEIAGVYNEQFF.

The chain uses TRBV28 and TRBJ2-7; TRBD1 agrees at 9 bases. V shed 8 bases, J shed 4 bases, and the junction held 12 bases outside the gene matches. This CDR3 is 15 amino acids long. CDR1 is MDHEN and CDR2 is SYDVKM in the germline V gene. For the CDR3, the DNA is TGTGCCAGCGGTTCGGGACAGGGAATGAATTACGAGCAGTACTTC. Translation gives CASGSGQGMNYEQYF.

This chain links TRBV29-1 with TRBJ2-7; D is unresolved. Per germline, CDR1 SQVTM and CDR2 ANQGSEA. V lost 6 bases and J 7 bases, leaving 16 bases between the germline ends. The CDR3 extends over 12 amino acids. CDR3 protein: CSVVVDVREQYF. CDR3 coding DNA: TGCAGCGTGGTGGTTGACGTACGAGAGCAGTACTTC.

CDR3 in amino acids: CASSSTALSTDTQYF. The DNA for the CDR3 is TGCGCCAGCAGCTCAACAGCCCTCAGCACAGATACGCAGTATTTT. This chain links TRBV5-1 with TRBJ2-3; D remains unclear. Germline values: CDR1 SGHRS, CDR2 YFSETQ. The CDR3 spans 15 residues. The germline V and J ends were trimmed by 3 bases and 0 bases, with 11 bases remaining between them.

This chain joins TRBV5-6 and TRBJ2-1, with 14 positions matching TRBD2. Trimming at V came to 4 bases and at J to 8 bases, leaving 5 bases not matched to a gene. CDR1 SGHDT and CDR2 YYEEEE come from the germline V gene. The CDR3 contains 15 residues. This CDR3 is CASSKGLAGVHEQFF. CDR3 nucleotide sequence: TGTGCCAGCAGCAAGGGACTAGCGGGGGTTCATGAGCAGTTCTTC. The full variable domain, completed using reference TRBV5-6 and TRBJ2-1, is DAGVTQSPTHLIKTRGQQVTLRCSPKSGHDTVSWYQQALGQGPQFIFQYYEEEERQRGNFPDRFSGHQFPNYSSELNVNALLLGDSALYLCASSKGLAGVHEQFFGPGTRLTVL.

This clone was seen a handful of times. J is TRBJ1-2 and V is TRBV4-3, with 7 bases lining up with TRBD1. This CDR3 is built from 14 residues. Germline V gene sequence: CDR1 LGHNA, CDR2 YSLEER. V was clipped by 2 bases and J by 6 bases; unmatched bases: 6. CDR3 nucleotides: TGCGCCAGCAGCCAAACCGCAGGGGGAAATGGCTACACCTTC. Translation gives CASSQTAGGNGYTF.

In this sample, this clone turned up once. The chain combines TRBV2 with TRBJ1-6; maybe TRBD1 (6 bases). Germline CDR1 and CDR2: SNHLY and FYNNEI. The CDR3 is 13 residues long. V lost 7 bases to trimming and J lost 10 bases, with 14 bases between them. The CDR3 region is CASTEAGESPLHF. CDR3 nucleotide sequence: TGTGCCAGCACTGAGGCAGGGGAATCACCCCTCCACTTT.

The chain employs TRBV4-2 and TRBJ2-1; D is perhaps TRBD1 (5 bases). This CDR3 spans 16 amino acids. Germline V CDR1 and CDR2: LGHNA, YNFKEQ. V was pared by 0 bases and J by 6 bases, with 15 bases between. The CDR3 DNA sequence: TGTGCCAGCAGCCAAGATTGGGCCCTCCAGGGCAATGAGCAGTTCTTC. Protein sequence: CASSQDWALQGNEQFF.